The next 6 T cell receptor beta chains were all read from a single sample in a study of long-term antiretroviral therapy in people with HIV. With survey level as its setting, the immunoSEQ assay was v3.0. Generated by immunoSEQ multiplex PCR, the TCRdb table keeps only in-frame clones and is missing some. The sample records roughly 33,000 clones, roughly 97% being singletons. The sample was unsorted PBMCs, taken 6.9 years after starting antiretroviral therapy. These receptors were taken from a man aged 30 to 45 with HIV.

The genes are TRBV7-8 and TRBJ1-2; D remains ambiguous. The CDR3 length is 16 residues. The V end was cut by 3 bases, the J end by 0 bases, with 14 bases between. From germline, CDR1 is SGHVS and CDR2 FQNEAQ. This CDR3 reads CASSLRLRGSNYGYTF. The CDR3 DNA follows: TGTGCCAGCAGCTTGAGGTTGCGGGGTTCTAACTATGGCTACACCTTC.

The chain uses TRBV11-2 and TRBJ2-1, with D perhaps given as TRBD1 or TRBD2 (6 bases each). V was pared by 3 bases and J by 7 bases, with 22 bases between. The CDR3 length is 17 residues. Germline values: CDR1 SGHAT, CDR2 FQNNGV. This chain's CDR3 is CASSFSAGWGATNEQFF. The CDR3 DNA reads TGTGCCAGCAGCTTCTCGGCGGGATGGGGGGCTACAAATGAGCAGTTCTTC.

V usage is TRBV5-1 and J usage is TRBJ2-7; perhaps TRBD1 as D (6 bases). The germline V gene has CDR1 SGHRS and CDR2 YFSETQ. Deletions cut 0 bases from V and 0 bases from J, with 16 bases between. The CDR3 totals 17 residues. CDR3 in amino acids: CASSLGTDGGISYEQYF. The DNA for the CDR3 is TGCGCCAGCAGCTTGGGGACAGATGGTGGAATCTCCTACGAGCAGTACTTC.

CDR3 DNA: TGTGCCAGCAGTTCACGGGACAGTCCCACAGATACGCAGTATTTT. Translation: CASSSRDSPTDTQYF. The chain recombines TRBV2 with TRBJ2-3; 7 bases are a match to TRBD1. The CDR3 totals 15 residues. V lost 5 bases, J lost 2 bases, and 7 bases stayed unmatched. Looked up from germline, CDR1 is SNHLY and CDR2 is FYNNEI.

V usage is TRBV4-3 and J usage is TRBJ1-3; D might be TRBD1 (5 bases). Germline V CDR1 and CDR2: LGHNA, YSLEER. This CDR3 has 13 amino acids. V lost 4 bases and J lost 8, with 12 bases in between. DNA for the CDR3: TGCGCCAGCAGCCGGCCAGGGCTGGACACCATATATTTT. It encodes CASSRPGLDTIYF.

The gene calls are TRBV6-5 and TRBJ1-2, with a tentative D call TRBD1 (6 bases). The V end lost 2 bases, the J end lost 7 bases, and 8 bases lay between the germline ends. Germline CDR1 and CDR2: MNHEY and SVGAGI. CDR3 length: 12 amino acids. The CDR3 spells CASSYGTIGYTF. The CDR3 DNA reads TGTGCCAGCAGTTACGGGACAATTGGCTACACCTTC.